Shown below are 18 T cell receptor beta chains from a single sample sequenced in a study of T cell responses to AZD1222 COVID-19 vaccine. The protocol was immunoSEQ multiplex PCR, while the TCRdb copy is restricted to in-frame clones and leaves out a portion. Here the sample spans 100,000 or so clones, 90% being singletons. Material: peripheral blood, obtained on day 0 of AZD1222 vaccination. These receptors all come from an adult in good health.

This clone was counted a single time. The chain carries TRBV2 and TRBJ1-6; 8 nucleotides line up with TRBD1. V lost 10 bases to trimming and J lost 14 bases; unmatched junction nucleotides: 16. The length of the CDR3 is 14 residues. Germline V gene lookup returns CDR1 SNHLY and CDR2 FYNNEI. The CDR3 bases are TGTGCCACTAGTCAGGGGGCCCCTTGGGGTTCCCTCCACTTT. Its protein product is CATSQGAPWGSLHF. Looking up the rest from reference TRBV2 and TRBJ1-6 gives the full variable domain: EPEVTQTPSHQVTQMGQEVILRCVPISNHLYFYWYRQILGQKVEFLVSFYNNEISEKSEIFDDQFSVERPDGSNFTLKIRSTKLEDSAMYFCATSQGAPWGSLHFGNGTRLTVT.

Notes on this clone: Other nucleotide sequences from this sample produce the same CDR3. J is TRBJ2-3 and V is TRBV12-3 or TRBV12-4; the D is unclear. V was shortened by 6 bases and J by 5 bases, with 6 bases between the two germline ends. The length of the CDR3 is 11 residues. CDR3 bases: TGTGCCAGCAGCCTAAGAGATACGCAGTATTTT. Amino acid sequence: CASSLRDTQYF.

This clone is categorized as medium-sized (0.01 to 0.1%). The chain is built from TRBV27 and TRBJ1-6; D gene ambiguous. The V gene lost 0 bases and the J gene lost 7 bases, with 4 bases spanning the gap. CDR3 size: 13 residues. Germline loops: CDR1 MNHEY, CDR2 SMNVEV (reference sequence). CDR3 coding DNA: TGTGCCAGCAGTTTATCTACCAATTCACCCCTCCACTTT. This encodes CASSLSTNSPLHF.

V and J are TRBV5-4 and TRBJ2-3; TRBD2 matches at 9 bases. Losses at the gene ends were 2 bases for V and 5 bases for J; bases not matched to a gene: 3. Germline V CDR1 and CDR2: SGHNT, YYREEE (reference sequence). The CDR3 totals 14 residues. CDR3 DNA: TGTGCCAGCAGCTTAAAGACTAGCGGAGATACGCAGTATTTT. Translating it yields CASSLKTSGDTQYF.

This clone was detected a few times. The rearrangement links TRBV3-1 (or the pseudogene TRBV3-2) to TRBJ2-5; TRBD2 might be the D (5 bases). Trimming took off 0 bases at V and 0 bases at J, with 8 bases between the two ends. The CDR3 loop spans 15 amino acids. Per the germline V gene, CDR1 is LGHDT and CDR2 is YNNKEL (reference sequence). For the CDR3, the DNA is TGTGCCAGCAGCCAAGATGCCGGGGACCAAGAGACCCAGTACTTC. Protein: CASSQDAGDQETQYF.

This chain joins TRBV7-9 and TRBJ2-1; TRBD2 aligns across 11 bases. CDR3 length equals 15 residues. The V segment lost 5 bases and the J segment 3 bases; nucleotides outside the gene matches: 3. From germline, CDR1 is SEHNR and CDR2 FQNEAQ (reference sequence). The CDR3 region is CASSPTSGIYNEQFF. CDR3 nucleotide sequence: TGTGCCAGCAGCCCGACTAGCGGGATCTACAATGAGCAGTTCTTC.

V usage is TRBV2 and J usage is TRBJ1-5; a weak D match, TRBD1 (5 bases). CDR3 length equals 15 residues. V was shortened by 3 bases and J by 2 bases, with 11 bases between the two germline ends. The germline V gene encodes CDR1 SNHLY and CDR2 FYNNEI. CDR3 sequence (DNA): TGTGCCAGCAGTGATAGGGGAGCGGGCAATCAGCCCCAGCATTTT. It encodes CASSDRGAGNQPQHF.

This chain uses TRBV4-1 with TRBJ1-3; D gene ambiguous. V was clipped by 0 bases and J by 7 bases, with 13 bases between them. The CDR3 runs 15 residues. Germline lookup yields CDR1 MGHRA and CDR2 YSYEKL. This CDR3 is CASSQDHILGNTIYF. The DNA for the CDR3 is TGCGCCAGCAGCCAAGATCACATATTGGGCAACACCATATATTTT.

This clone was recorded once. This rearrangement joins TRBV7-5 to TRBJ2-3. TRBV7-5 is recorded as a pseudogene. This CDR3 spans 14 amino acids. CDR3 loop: CVRSSCRVPDTQYF. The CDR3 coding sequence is TGTGTCAGAAGCTCGTGTAGGGTCCCAGATACGCAGTATTTT.

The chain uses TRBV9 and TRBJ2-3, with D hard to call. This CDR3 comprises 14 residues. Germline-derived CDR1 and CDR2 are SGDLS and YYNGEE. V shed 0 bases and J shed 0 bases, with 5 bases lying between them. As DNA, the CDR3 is TGTGCCAGCAGCGTAGGTGCCAGCACAGATACGCAGTATTTT. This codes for CASSVGASTDTQYF. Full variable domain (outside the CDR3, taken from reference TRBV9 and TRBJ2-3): DSGVTQTPKHLITATGQRVTLRCSPRSGDLSVYWYQQSLDQGLQFLIQYYNGEERAKGNILERFSAQQFPDLHSELNLSSLELGDSALYFCASSVGASTDTQYFGPGTRLTVL.

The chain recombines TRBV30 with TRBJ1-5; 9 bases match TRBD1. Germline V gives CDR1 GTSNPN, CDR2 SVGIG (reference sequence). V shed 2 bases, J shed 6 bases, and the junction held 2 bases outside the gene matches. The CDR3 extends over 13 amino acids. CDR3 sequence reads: CAWSRTGAQPQHF. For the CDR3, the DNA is TGTGCCTGGAGTCGGACAGGGGCTCAGCCCCAGCATTTT.

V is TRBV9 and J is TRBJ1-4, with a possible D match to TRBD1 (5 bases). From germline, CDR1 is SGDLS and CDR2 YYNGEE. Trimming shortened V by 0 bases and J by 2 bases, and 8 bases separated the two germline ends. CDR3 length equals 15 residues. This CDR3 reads CASSVGGGTNEKLFF. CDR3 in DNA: TGTGCCAGCAGCGTAGGGGGCGGCACTAATGAAAAACTGTTTTTT.

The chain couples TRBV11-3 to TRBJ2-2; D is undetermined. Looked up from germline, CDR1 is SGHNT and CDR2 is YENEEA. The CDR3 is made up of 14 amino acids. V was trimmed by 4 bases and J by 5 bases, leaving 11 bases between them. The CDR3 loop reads CASSSYGGTGELFF. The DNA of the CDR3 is TGTGCCAGCAGCTCGTACGGTGGAACCGGGGAGCTGTTTTTT.

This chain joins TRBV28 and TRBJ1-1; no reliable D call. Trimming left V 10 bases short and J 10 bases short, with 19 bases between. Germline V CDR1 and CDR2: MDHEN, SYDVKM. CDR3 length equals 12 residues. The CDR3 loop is CATTSGLARAFF. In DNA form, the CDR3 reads TGTGCCACCACGTCAGGATTGGCTAGAGCTTTCTTT.

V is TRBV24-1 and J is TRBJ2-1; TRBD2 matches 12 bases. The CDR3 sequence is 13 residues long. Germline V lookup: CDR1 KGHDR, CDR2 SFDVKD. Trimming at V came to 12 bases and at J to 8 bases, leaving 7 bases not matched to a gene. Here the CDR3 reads CAASSGGAHEQFF. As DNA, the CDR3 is TGTGCCGCTTCTAGCGGGGGGGCCCATGAGCAGTTCTTC.

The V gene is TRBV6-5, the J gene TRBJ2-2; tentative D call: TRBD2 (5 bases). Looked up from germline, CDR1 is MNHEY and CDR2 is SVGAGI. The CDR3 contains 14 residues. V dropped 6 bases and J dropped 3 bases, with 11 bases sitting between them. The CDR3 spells CASSRLDYTGELFF. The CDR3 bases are TGTGCCAGCAGCCGTTTGGACTACACCGGGGAGCTGTTTTTT.

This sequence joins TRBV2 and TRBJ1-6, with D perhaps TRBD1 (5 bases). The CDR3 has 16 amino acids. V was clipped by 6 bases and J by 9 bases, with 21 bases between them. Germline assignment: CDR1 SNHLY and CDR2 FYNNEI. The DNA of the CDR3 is TGTGCCAGCAGAGCTCTCTTCAGGACAATCGGTTCACCCCTCCACTTT. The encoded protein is CASRALFRTIGSPLHF.

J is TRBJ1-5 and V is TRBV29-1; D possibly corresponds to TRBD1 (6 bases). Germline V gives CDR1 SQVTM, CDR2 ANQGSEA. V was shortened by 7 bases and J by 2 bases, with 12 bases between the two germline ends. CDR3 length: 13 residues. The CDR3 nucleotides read TGCAGCGGTTCGACAGGCGGCAATCAGCCCCAGCATTTT. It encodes CSGSTGGNQPQHF.